This record looks at one TCR beta chain sequence and its context. The antigen remains undetermined. The junction departs from germline at one end; a sequencing error may be responsible. This CDR3 spans 17 amino acids. Germline CDR1 reads LGHDT; CDR2 reads YNNKEL (reference sequence). These data belong to a study of blood T cells in healthy people across ages. Study-wide results and limits: Compared with aged donors, long-lived donors showed fewer expanded clones, suggesting selection.

Next came a second PCR, run for about 6 to 12 cycles, which used a sample-barcoded 5' primer along with a J-beta primer mix. TCRdb reprocessed the 5' RACE reads with MiXCR, giving one entry per CDR3 protein. The sample shows around 790,000 distinct CDR3 sequences, roughly 44% of them seen only once. Per sample, no less than 5.5 micrograms of total RNA were extracted. The genes are TRBV3-1 and TRBJ2-2, with 7 nucleotides matching TRBD2. This TCR was sampled from a man aged 60-69 years in good health. Source material: blood. The CDR3 DNA reads as TGTGCCAGCAGCCAAGATCGGGGAGGGGAGGACACCGGGGAGTTGTTTTTT. Its protein is CASSQDRGGEDTGELFF.